This T cell receptor (beta chain) was captured by sequencing in a study of blood T cell repertoires in COVID-19. Germline V lookup: CDR1 LGHNT, CDR2 FRNRAP. V trimming: 3 bases; J trimming: 0 bases; junction bases outside the gene matches: 1. CDR3 size: 15 residues. This clone occurred a few times. Some clones are missing from TCRdb's copy, which holds only in-frame ones; the method was immunoSEQ multiplex PCR. The profile shows 150,000 or so clones, around 85% of them singletons. The V gene is TRBV12-5, the J gene TRBJ2-2; 7 bases line up with TRBD2. This receptor was obtained from a woman aged 70-85 years with acute or convalescent COVID-19. The material sequenced was peripheral blood. In DNA form, the CDR3 reads TGTGCTAGTGGTTTTCGGGGGGCGAACACCGGGGAGCTGTTTTTT. This encodes CASGFRGANTGELFF.